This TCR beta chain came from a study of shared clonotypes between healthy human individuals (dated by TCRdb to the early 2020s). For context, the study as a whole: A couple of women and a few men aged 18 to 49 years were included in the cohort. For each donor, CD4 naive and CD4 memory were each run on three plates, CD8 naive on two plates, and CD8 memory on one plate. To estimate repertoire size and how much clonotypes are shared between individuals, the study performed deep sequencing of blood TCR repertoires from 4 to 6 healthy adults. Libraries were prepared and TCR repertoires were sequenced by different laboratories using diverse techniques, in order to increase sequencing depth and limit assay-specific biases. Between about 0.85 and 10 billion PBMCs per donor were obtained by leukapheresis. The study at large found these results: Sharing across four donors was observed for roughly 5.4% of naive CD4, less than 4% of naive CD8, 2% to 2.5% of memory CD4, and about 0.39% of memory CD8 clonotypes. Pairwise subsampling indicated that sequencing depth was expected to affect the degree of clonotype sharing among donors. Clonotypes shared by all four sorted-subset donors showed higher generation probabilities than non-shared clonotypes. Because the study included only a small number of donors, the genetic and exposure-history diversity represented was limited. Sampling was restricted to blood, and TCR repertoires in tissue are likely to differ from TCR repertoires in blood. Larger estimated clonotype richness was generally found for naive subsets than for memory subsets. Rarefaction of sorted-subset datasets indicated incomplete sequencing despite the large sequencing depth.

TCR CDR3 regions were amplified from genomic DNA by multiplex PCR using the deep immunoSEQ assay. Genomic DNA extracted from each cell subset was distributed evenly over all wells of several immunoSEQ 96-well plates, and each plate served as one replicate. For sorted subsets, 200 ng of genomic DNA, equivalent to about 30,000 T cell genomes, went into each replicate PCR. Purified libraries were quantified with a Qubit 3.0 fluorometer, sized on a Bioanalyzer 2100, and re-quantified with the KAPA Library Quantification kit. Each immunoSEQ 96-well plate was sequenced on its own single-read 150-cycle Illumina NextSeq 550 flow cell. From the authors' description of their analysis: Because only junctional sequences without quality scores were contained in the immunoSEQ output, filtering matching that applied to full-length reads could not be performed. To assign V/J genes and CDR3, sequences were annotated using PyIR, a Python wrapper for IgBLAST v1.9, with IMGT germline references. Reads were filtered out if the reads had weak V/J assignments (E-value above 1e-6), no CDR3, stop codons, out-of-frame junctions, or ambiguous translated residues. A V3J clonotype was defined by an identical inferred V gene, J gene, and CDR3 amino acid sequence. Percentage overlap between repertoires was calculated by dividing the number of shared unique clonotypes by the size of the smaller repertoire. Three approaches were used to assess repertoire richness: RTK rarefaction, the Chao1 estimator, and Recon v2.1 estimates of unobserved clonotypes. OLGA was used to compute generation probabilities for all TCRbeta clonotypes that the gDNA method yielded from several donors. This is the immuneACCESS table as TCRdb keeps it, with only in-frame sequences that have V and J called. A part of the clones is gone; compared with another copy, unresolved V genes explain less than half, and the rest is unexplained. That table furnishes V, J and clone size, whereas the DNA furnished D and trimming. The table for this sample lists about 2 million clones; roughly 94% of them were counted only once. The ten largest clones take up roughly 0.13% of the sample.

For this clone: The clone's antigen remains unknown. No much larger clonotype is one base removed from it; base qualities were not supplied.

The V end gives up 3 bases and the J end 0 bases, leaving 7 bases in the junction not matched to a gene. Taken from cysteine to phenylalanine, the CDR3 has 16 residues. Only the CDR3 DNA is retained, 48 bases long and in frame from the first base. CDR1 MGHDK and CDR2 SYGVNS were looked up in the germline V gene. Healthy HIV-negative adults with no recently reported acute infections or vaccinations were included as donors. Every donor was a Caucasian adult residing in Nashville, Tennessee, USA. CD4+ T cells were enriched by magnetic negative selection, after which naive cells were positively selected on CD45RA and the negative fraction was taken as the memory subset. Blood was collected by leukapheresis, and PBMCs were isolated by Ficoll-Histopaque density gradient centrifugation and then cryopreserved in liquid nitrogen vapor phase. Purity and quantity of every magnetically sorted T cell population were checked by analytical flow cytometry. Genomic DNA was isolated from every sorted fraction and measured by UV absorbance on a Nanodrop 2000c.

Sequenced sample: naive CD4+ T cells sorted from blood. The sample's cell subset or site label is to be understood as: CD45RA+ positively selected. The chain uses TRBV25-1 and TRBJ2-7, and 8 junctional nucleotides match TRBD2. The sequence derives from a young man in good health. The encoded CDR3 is CASSDFLTSGSYEQYF. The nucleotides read TGTGCCAGCAGTGACTTCTTAACTAGCGGCTCCTACGAGCAGTACTTC.